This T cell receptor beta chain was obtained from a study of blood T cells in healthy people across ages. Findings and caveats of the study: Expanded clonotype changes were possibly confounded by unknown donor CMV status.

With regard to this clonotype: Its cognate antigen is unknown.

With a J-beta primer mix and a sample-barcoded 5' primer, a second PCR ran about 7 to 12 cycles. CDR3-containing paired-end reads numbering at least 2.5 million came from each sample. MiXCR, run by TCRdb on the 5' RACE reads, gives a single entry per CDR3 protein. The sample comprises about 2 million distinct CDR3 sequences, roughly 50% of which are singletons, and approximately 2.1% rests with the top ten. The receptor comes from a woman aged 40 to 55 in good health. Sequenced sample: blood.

DNA of the CDR3: TGTGCCACCAGCAGCGCTGGACTAGTCGGCAATGAGCAGTTCTTC. Translation gives CATSSAGLVGNEQFF. The rearrangement uses TRBV15 and TRBJ2-1, with 7 bases identical to TRBD2. Germline assignment: CDR1 LNHNV and CDR2 YYDKDF (reference sequence). This CDR3 has 15 residues. Losses at the gene ends were 3 bases for V and 6 bases for J; bases not matched to a gene: 8.